The clone carrying this T cell receptor beta chain was observed at least ten times. This CDR3 contains 14 residues. The germline V gene encodes CDR1 DFQATT and CDR2 SNEGSKA (reference sequence). Trimming shortened V by 5 bases and J by 3 bases, and 13 bases separated the two germline ends. This sample is part of a study of T-cell reconstitution after alpha-beta-depleted transplantation in children. For TCRbeta, the library was prepared with unique molecular identifiers. TCRdb processed the PCR reads anew with MiXCR; each CDR3 protein has one entry. The sample lists some 590,000 distinct CDR3 sequences, 10% occurring once.

This clonotype originated in a human donor who donated a stem cell graft to a child with acute myeloid leukemia. Specimen: PBMCs from the stem cell graft donor, collected from the stem cell graft. The J gene is TRBJ2-2, the V gene TRBV20-1; possibly TRBD1 for D (6 bases). The CDR3, as DNA: TGCAGTGCTTTTGGACAGTTCTACACCGGGGAGCTGTTTTTT. This translates into CSAFGQFYTGELFF.